Listed below are T cell receptor beta chains from one sample, sequenced in a study of cytomegalovirus exposure and HLA in healthy donors. Method: immunoSEQ multiplex PCR; TCRdb's copy keeps in-frame clones and lacks some. Found here are about 170,000 clones, 76% of them singletons; the top ten hold 0.75% to 0.8%. The specimen sequenced was PBMCs. These receptors came from a female donor in good health and CMV-seronegative. The CDR3 runs from the conserved cysteine through the conserved F or W. A D gene is named only where the DNA matches it firmly. Expanded clones are given a class, and other clones once, few, many or no size at all.

size,J,V,D,CDR3,DNA
-,TRBJ1-2,TRBV6-4,TRBD1,CASSPSGQGSGYTF,TGTGCCAGCAGTCCTTCCGGACAGGGGTCGGGCTACACCTTC
-,TRBJ2-7,TRBV5-1,TRBD1,CASSSTGTTYEQYF,TGCGCCAGCAGCTCGACAGGGACCACCTACGAGCAGTACTTC
-,TRBJ2-1,TRBV10-2,TRBD1,CASSEDRGSYNEQFF,TGCGCCAGCAGTGAGGACAGGGGCTCCTACAATGAGCAGTTCTTC
-,TRBJ2-7,TRBV2,-,CASSEAHIPYEQYF,TGTGCCAGCAGTGAAGCGCACATCCCCTACGAGCAGTACTTC
once,TRBJ2-7,TRBV7-2,-,CASSLVQCYEQYF,TGTGCCAGCAGCTTAGTACAGTGCTACGAGCAGTACTTC
-,TRBJ1-3,TRBV5-1,-,CASSLEYGGRNSGNTIYF,TGCGCCAGCAGCTTGGAATACGGGGGACGGAACTCTGGAAACACCATATATTTT
few,TRBJ2-2,TRBV5-4,-,CASSLGPANTGELFF,TGTGCCAGCAGCTTGGGGCCAGCGAACACCGGGGAGCTGTTTTTT
-,TRBJ2-1,TRBV2,TRBD2,CASRVVAGSQEQFF,TGTGCCAGCAGGGTGGTAGCGGGAAGTCAGGAGCAGTTCTTC
-,TRBJ1-1,TRBV18,-,CASSTTGWNTEAFF,TGTGCCAGCTCAACGACAGGCTGGAACACTGAAGCTTTCTTT
-,TRBJ2-3,TRBV20-1,-,CSALMGGTQYF,TGCAGTGCTCTGATGGGGGGTACGCAGTATTTT
few,TRBJ2-7,TRBV6-5,TRBD1,CASSYGTVYEQYF,TGTGCCAGCAGTTACGGGACAGTATACGAGCAGTACTTC
-,TRBJ1-5,TRBV5-6,TRBD1,CASSAMGLDRVEPQHF,TGTGCCAGCAGCGCCATGGGGTTGGACAGGGTTGAGCCCCAGCATTTT
-,TRBJ2-5,TRBV5-5,TRBD2,CASSLDSGGAGETQYF,TGTGCCAGCAGCTTGGATAGCGGGGGGGCCGGGGAGACCCAGTACTTC
-,TRBJ2-7,TRBV10-3,-,CAISEGGSAYEQYF,TGTGCCATCAGTGAAGGAGGGTCAGCCTACGAGCAGTACTTC
-,TRBJ2-3,TRBV14,-,CASSQSSYTQYF,TGTGCCAGCAGCCAGTCTAGTTATACGCAGTATTTT
-,TRBJ2-7,TRBV5-4,TRBD2,CASSLAASGGPTYEQYF,TGTGCCAGCAGCTTGGCAGCTAGCGGGGGTCCTACCTACGAGCAGTACTTC
-,TRBJ2-3,TRBV18,-,CASSPDKVGGYF,TGTGCCAGCTCACCAGATAAGGTTGGCGGGTATTTT
-,TRBJ1-5,TRBV7-6,-,CASSSQTEINQPQHF,TGTGCCAGCAGCTCACAGACCGAGATTAATCAGCCCCAGCATTTT
-,TRBJ1-2,TRBV21-1,-,CASSPRGTGFVYGYTF,TGTGCCAGCAGCCCCCGGGGGACAGGGTTTGTGTATGGCTACACCTTC
-,TRBJ1-1,TRBV29-1,TRBD1,CSVTGGWDTEAFF,TGCAGCGTAACAGGGGGCTGGGACACTGAAGCTTTCTTT
-,TRBJ2-3,TRBV28,TRBD1,CASSSTGDRGTDTQYF,TGTGCCAGCAGTTCGACCGGGGACAGGGGCACAGATACGCAGTATTTT
few,TRBJ2-2,TRBV10-3,-,CAISESTGDGELFF,TGTGCCATCAGTGAGTCGACGGGGGACGGGGAGCTGTTTTTT
-,TRBJ2-1,TRBV7-2,TRBD2,CASSLGGGYNEQFF,TGTGCCAGCAGCTTAGGGGGGGGGTACAATGAGCAGTTCTTC
-,TRBJ1-1,TRBV6-6,TRBD1,CASSITGAVGTEAFF,TGTGCCAGCAGCATTACAGGGGCGGTAGGCACTGAAGCTTTCTTT
once,TRBJ1-3,TRBV2,-,CASSEDQGNTIYF,TGTGCCAGCAGTGAAGATCAAGGAAACACCATATATTTT
-,TRBJ1-2,TRBV29-1,-,CSVEAQLSSSGYTF,TGCAGCGTTGAGGCACAGTTGAGTTCCTCTGGCTACACCTTC
-,TRBJ1-1,TRBV5-6,-,CASSLGVGADLNTEAFF,TGTGCCAGCAGCTTGGGAGTTGGGGCAGATTTGAACACTGAAGCTTTCTTT
once,TRBJ1-5,TRBV9,-,CASSTSPGDVQPQHF,TGTGCCAGCAGCACTTCCCCGGGGGACGTTCAGCCCCAGCATTTT
few,TRBJ1-1,TRBV18,-,CASSPRSAGTRDTEAFF,TGTGCCAGCTCACCAAGGAGCGCCGGGACAAGAGACACTGAAGCTTTCTTT
-,TRBJ1-1,TRBV5-4,TRBD1,CASRKSGGRHTEAFF,TGTGCCAGCCGGAAATCAGGGGGCCGACACACTGAAGCTTTCTTT
-,TRBJ2-5,TRBV5-6,TRBD1,CASSFYPDRVREETQYF,TGTGCCAGCAGCTTTTACCCGGACAGGGTTAGGGAAGAGACCCAGTACTTC
-,TRBJ1-1,TRBV5-4,-,CASSLTGPNTEAFF,TGTGCCAGCAGCTTAACAGGCCCGAACACTGAAGCTTTCTTT
-,TRBJ2-2,TRBV15,-,CATSRDQVTGELFF,TGTGCCACCAGCAGAGACCAGGTCACCGGGGAGCTGTTTTTT
-,TRBJ2-6,TRBV19,-,CASSSGHGDSGANVLTF,TGTGCCAGTAGTTCTGGACATGGGGACTCTGGGGCCAACGTCCTGACTTTC
-,TRBJ1-5,TRBV11-3,-,CASSLRTIDSNQPQHF,TGTGCCAGCAGCTTACGGACAATAGATAGCAATCAGCCCCAGCATTTT
once,TRBJ1-6,TRBV4-2,-,CASSLYAYSYNSPLHF,TGTGCCAGCAGCCTCTACGCATACAGTTATAATTCACCCCTCCACTTT
-,TRBJ2-7,TRBV28,-,CASSLRRGEQYF,TGTGCCAGCAGTTTGCGAAGGGGAGAGCAGTACTTC
-,TRBJ1-2,TRBV30,-,CAWSQNYGYTF,TGTGCCTGGAGCCAGAACTATGGCTACACCTTC
-,TRBJ2-3,TRBV9,-,CAWPGTDTQYF,TGTGCCTGGCCCGGGACAGATACGCAGTATTTT
few,TRBJ2-7,TRBV5-4,-,CASSLRGSYEQYF,TGTGCCAGCAGCTTGCGGGGTTCCTACGAGCAGTACTTC
-,TRBJ2-7,TRBV5-5,-,CASSFGGSGAYEQYF,TGTGCCAGCAGCTTTGGGGGCTCAGGGGCCTACGAGCAGTACTTC
-,TRBJ2-7,TRBV7-2,TRBD2,CASSLGAGSYEQYF,TGTGCCAGCAGCTTAGGAGCGGGATCCTACGAGCAGTACTTC
-,TRBJ2-2,TRBV11-1,-,CASSLPLGAGELFF,TGTGCCAGCAGCTTACCTTTAGGGGCCGGGGAGCTGTTTTTT
-,TRBJ1-2,TRBV4-2,TRBD1,CASSQDPQGANYGYTF,TGTGCCAGCAGCCAAGATCCGCAGGGGGCTAACTATGGCTACACCTTC
few,TRBJ2-1,TRBV11-1,-,CASSSLDGLEQFF,TGTGCCAGCAGCTCCCTCGATGGCCTTGAGCAGTTCTTC
-,TRBJ2-6,TRBV30,-,CASPARAGANVLTF,TGTGCCAGCCCAGCGCGAGCTGGGGCCAACGTCCTGACTTTC
-,TRBJ1-1,TRBV9,-,CASSVDPSLNTEAFF,TGTGCCAGCAGCGTAGATCCGTCCCTGAACACTGAAGCTTTCTTT
-,TRBJ1-5,TRBV10-1,TRBD1,CASRRTGRYQPQHF,TGCGCCAGCAGGAGGACAGGGAGGTATCAGCCCCAGCATTTT
-,TRBJ2-5,TRBV18,-,CASSPLRGRQETQYF,TGTGCCAGCTCACCACTCCGGGGGAGGCAAGAGACCCAGTACTTC
-,TRBJ1-1,TRBV11-2,-,CASSLEGGEAFF,TGTGCCAGCAGCCTGGAAGGCGGTGAAGCTTTCTTT
few,TRBJ1-4,TRBV25-1,-,CASSLAGPIYEKLFF,TGTGCCAGCAGTCTCGCTGGGCCAATATATGAAAAACTGTTTTTT
-,TRBJ2-3,TRBV11-1,TRBD2,CASSPGLAGYTDTQYF,TGTGCCAGCAGCCCAGGACTAGCGGGCTACACAGATACGCAGTATTTT
once,TRBJ2-3,TRBV19,-,CASSIRSTGVTDTQYF,TGTGCCAGTAGTATTCGGTCGACAGGTGTAACAGATACGCAGTATTTT
-,TRBJ2-4,TRBV27,TRBD1,CASRRDRDGKNIQYF,TGTGCCAGCAGGAGGGACAGGGATGGCAAAAACATTCAGTACTTC
-,TRBJ1-2,TRBV7-9,-,CASSLDGGSGYTF,TGTGCCAGCAGCTTAGATGGGGGGTCCGGCTACACCTTC